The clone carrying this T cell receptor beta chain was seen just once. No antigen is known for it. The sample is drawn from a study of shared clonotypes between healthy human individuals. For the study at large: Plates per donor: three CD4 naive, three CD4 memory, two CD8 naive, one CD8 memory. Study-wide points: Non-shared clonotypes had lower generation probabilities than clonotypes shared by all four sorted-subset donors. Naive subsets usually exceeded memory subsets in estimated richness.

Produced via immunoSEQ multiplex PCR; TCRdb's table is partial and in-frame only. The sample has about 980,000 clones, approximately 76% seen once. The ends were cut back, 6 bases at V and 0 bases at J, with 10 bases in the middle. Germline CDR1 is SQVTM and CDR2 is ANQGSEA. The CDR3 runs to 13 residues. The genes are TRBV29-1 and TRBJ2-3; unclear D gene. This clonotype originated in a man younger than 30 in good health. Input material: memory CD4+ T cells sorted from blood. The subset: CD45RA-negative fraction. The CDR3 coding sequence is TGCAGCGTGGACGACGCTAGCACAGATACGCAGTATTTT. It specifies CSVDDASTDTQYF.